The T cell receptor (beta chain) under discussion was sequenced for a study of cytomegalovirus exposure and HLA in healthy donors. Study overall: Ancestry clustering placed 70% to 90% of under 450 genotyped donors in the Caucasian-associated cluster.

13 Jbeta primers and 60 Vbeta primers were used for the PCR. The repertoire was sequenced with immunoSEQ multiplex PCR; TCRdb's copy has only in-frame clones and lacks some. The sample contains about 97,000 clones, 73% of which appear only once. The CDR3 extends over 14 amino acids. Germline loops: CDR1 MNHGY, CDR2 SVAAGI. Trimming shortened V by 6 bases and J by 4 bases, and 15 bases separated the two germline ends. Sequencing was done on a sample of PBMCs. The TCR sequence derives from a middle-aged man in good health and CMV-seronegative. The chain joins TRBV6-9 to TRBJ1-2, with a possible D match to TRBD1 (6 bases). The CDR3 protein is CASSGNRDTYGYTF. The CDR3, as DNA: TGTGCCAGCAGCGGAAACCGGGACACCTATGGCTACACCTTC.